The 31 T cell receptor beta chains reported below all come from one sample, sequenced in a study of beta chain features in type 1 diabetes (dated by TCRdb to between 2018 and 2020). Findings and caveats that apply to the study as a whole: A moderate but significant shortening of TCRB CDR3 length was observed in type 1 diabetes patients in all four CD4+ subsets.

Preparation of the library involved the immunoSEQ multiplex PCR assay. The entire amount of isolated RNA was reverse transcribed using the High Capacity cDNA Reverse Transcription Kit, so the sequenced TCRB transcripts were expressed ones. The immuneACCESS repertoire file appears here via TCRdb, limited to in-frame rearrangements. These files lack a portion of the clones; in checked studies, under half of the deficit traces to unresolved V genes, and the cause of the others is not known. This sample lists some 290,000 clones; less than 30% were detected once. The ten largest clonotypes hold roughly 0.013% of the sample. These receptors have no known antigen. The sequencing sample was made of naive CD4+ T cells from blood. This sample's cell subset or site label indicates: true naive CD4+ T cells. These receptors came from a woman between 25 and 40 years old with type 1 diabetes.

This clone appeared a few times. V and J are TRBV4-2 and TRBJ2-1; D may be TRBD1 (5 bases). The CDR3 has 16 residues. Trimming stripped 0 bases from V and 4 bases from J, with 13 bases between. The germline CDR1 and CDR2 sequences are LGHNA and YNFKEQ. CDR3: CASSQEGQGNYNEQFF. CDR3 DNA sequence: TGTGCCAGCAGCCAAGAGGGCCAGGGAAATTACAATGAGCAGTTCTTC.

This clone occurred a few times. The genes are TRBV4-1 and TRBJ2-3; D is unclear. CDR3 length: 12 residues. Germline V lookup: CDR1 MGHRA, CDR2 YSYEKL. Trimming removed 1 base at V and 5 bases at J, with 4 bases between. The CDR3 DNA follows: TGCGCCAGCAGCCAAGCTGTAGATACGCAGTATTTT. It yields the protein CASSQAVDTQYF.

This clone was counted a few times. CDR3 DNA sequence: TGTGCCAGCAGTTTAATTCAATCAGATACGCAGTATTTT. Its protein product is CASSLIQSDTQYF. The V call is TRBV27, the J call TRBJ2-3; D call uncertain. This CDR3 is built from 13 residues. CDR1 and CDR2 from the germline V gene are MNHEY and SMNVEV (reference sequence). V was cut by 2 bases and J by 4 bases, with 7 bases left in between.

The sample holds a few counts of this clone. V gene TRBV2 combines with J gene TRBJ2-3, with 7 positions matching TRBD1. The CDR3 contains 12 residues. CDR1 and CDR2 (germline): SNHLY, FYNNEI. The J segment lost 4 bases and the V segment lost 10 bases, leaving 5 bases of the junction unmatched. The CDR3 DNA reads TGTGCCACCGGACAGGACTCAGATACGCAGTATTTT. The encoded protein is CATGQDSDTQYF.

As for this clone: This CDR3 is missing its conserved last phenylalanine or tryptophan, likely due to a read error. The rearrangement links TRBV4-1 to TRBJ1-5; D gene uncertain. The germline gives CDR1 MGHRA, CDR2 YSYEKL. This CDR3 is built from 17 residues. Deletions cut 2 bases from V and 4 bases from J, with 18 bases between. The CDR3 nucleotides read TGCGCCAGCAGCCAACTATTCGTGGGAGTTGGAAATCAGCCCCAGCATTTG. Its protein is CASSQLFVGVGNQPQHL.

The chain combines TRBV9 with TRBJ1-3, with D hard to call. CDR1 is SGDLS, CDR2 YYNGEE, per germline. V lost 3 bases to trimming and J lost 7 bases, with 17 bases between them. This CDR3 has 15 residues. The CDR3 is CASSAQAGLENTIYF. The CDR3 DNA sequence: TGTGCCAGCAGCGCCCAGGCGGGGTTAGAGAACACCATATATTTT. Full variable domain (remainder filled in from reference TRBV9 and TRBJ1-3): DSGVTQTPKHLITATGQRVTLRCSPRSGDLSVYWYQQSLDQGLQFLIQYYNGEERAKGNILERFSAQQFPDLHSELNLSSLELGDSALYFCASSAQAGLENTIYFGEGSWLTVV.

The V and J genes are TRBV4-2 and TRBJ2-7, with TRBD2 matching over 12 bases. Germline V gives CDR1 LGHNA, CDR2 YNFKEQ. V shed 4 bases, J shed 5 bases, and the junction held 9 bases outside the gene matches. The CDR3 sequence is 16 residues long. The chain's CDR3 is CASSPGLAGYIHEQYF. In nucleotides, the CDR3 is TGTGCCAGCAGCCCAGGACTAGCGGGATACATTCACGAGCAGTACTTC.

The chain joins TRBV5-6 to TRBJ2-7; maybe TRBD2 (5 bases). CDR1 SGHDT and CDR2 YYEEEE come from the germline V gene. The CDR3 covers 13 residues. Trimming cost V 4 bases and J 4 bases, with 12 bases left between them. The CDR3 DNA follows: TGTGCCAGCAGCCCCGGACTGACTTACGAGCAGTACTTC. Its translation: CASSPGLTYEQYF.

This clone has more than one count but fewer than ten. The rearrangement links TRBV2 to TRBJ2-3; 8 bases align to TRBD1. The CDR3 extends over 13 amino acids. Germline V CDR1 and CDR2: SNHLY, FYNNEI. The ends lost 10 bases at V and 1 base at J; junction bases unmatched: 4. As DNA, the CDR3 is TGTGCCACCAAGGACAGGGGCACAGATACGCAGTATTTT. Amino acids: CATKDRGTDTQYF.

This chain uses TRBV7-9 with TRBJ1-2; D unclear. The CDR3 is 13 residues long. Germline lookup yields CDR1 SEHNR and CDR2 FQNEAQ (reference sequence). V was trimmed by 11 bases and J by 7 bases, leaving 20 bases between them. CDR3 coding DNA: TGTGCCTCAAGCGCATTCCAAGGAGTTGGCTACACCTTC. Translating gives CASSAFQGVGYTF.

The chain joins TRBV7-9 to TRBJ1-1; no reliable D call. Trimming took off 8 bases at V and 0 bases at J, with 7 bases between the two ends. CDR1 SEHNR and CDR2 FQNEAQ come from the germline V gene (reference sequence). This CDR3 contains 12 residues. CDR3 region: CASEYMNTEAFF. CDR3 sequence (DNA): TGTGCCAGCGAATACATGAACACTGAAGCTTTCTTT.

The V call is TRBV5-6, the J call TRBJ1-2; D is unresolved. V was shortened by 2 bases and J by 5 bases, with 4 bases between the two germline ends. Germline V gene sequence: CDR1 SGHDT, CDR2 YYEEEE. The CDR3 runs to 11 residues. This CDR3 is CASSLYYGYTF. The CDR3 bases are TGTGCCAGCAGCTTATATTATGGCTACACCTTC. The whole variable domain, filled in from reference TRBV5-6 and TRBJ1-2, reads DAGVTQSPTHLIKTRGQQVTLRCSPKSGHDTVSWYQQALGQGPQFIFQYYEEEERQRGNFPDRFSGHQFPNYSSELNVNALLLGDSALYLCASSLYYGYTFGSGTRLTVV.

This clone was picked up a small number of times. This rearrangement joins TRBV19 to TRBJ2-1; 7 bases are shared with TRBD1. The V and J ends lost 8 bases and 8 bases, in that order; junction bases with no gene match: 9. Germline V CDR1 and CDR2: LNHDA, SQIVND (reference sequence). CDR3 size: 13 residues. The CDR3 DNA reads as TGTGCCAGTGCTACAAACAGGGGCGATGAGCAGTTCTTC. Translation gives CASATNRGDEQFF.

This clone showed up just a few times. The gene calls are TRBV15 and TRBJ2-3; TRBD1 aligns across 7 bases. This CDR3 has 17 residues. Unmatched junction bases numbered 17, after V lost 3 bases and J lost 8 bases. Germline CDR1 and CDR2: LNHNV and YYDKDF (reference sequence). DNA for the CDR3: TGTGCCACCAGCAGCCCCCCGGGACAGTCCCAAGGGGGTACGCAGTATTTT. Its translation is CATSSPPGQSQGGTQYF.

This chain connects TRBV9 to TRBJ2-1; 7 nucleotides match TRBD1. The germline V gene encodes CDR1 SGDLS and CDR2 YYNGEE. There are 17 residues in the CDR3. V lost 1 base to trimming and J lost 8 bases; unmatched junction nucleotides: 15. The DNA of the CDR3 is TGTGCCAGCAGCGTAACCGTAGAACCTGGGACAGAGGATGAGCAGTTCTTC. Its translation: CASSVTVEPGTEDEQFF.

In its sample, this clone was seen a few times. This rearrangement joins TRBV23-1 to TRBJ2-1, with TRBD2 matching 8 bases. TRBV23-1 is designated an ORF whose function remains uncertain. Trimming removed 2 bases from V and 8 bases from J; junction bases left unmatched: 11. The CDR3 has 16 residues. This CDR3 reads CASSQGQRETFDEQFF. The CDR3 DNA reads TGCGCCAGCAGTCAAGGGCAGCGGGAGACGTTCGATGAGCAGTTCTTC.

V and J are TRBV9 and TRBJ2-1, with 14 bases identical to TRBD2. Per germline, CDR1 SGDLS and CDR2 YYNGEE. CDR3 length: 17 residues. Trimming cost V 0 bases and J 10 bases; bases outside gene matches: 9. CDR3 loop: CASSVGRGTSGSEEQFF. CDR3 in DNA: TGTGCCAGCAGCGTAGGACGTGGGACTAGCGGGAGCGAAGAGCAGTTCTTC.

Only a few counts were recorded for this clone. This chain links TRBV30 with TRBJ1-5, with TRBD1 identical over 8 bases. The CDR3 consists of 13 residues. V dropped 3 bases and J dropped 6; count of bases not matched to a gene: 4. Looked up from germline, CDR1 is GTSNPN and CDR2 is SVGIG (reference sequence). The CDR3 loop is CAWSETGVQPQHF. The CDR3 DNA reads as TGTGCCTGGAGCGAGACAGGGGTTCAGCCCCAGCATTTT.

This clone was observed a few times. The same CDR3 also results from other DNA sequences found in this sample. The rearrangement links TRBV30 to TRBJ2-1; D may be TRBD1 (7 bases). The CDR3 runs 13 residues. V was cut by 3 bases and J by 3 bases, with 9 bases left in between. Germline CDR1 GTSNPN, CDR2 SVGIG (reference sequence). CDR3 sequence (DNA): TGTGCCTGGAGGCGGGACAGCTACAATGAGCAGTTCTTC. Translating gives CAWRRDSYNEQFF.

This clone was counted a few times. This rearrangement joins TRBV5-1 to TRBJ2-1; maybe TRBD2 (6 bases). CDR3 length: 13 amino acids. V was cut by 0 bases and J by 9 bases, with 10 bases left in between. Germline V lookup: CDR1 SGHRS, CDR2 YFSETQ. The CDR3 is CASSLVWGGEQFF. CDR3 DNA sequence: TGCGCCAGCAGCTTGGTCTGGGGAGGTGAGCAGTTCTTC. The entire variable domain, with the rest obtained from reference TRBV5-1 and TRBJ2-1, is as follows: KAGVTQTPRYLIKTRGQQVTLSCSPISGHRSVSWYQQTPGQGLQFLFEYFSETQRNKGNFPGRFSGRQFSNSRSEMNVSTLELGDSALYLCASSLVWGGEQFFGPGTRLTVL.

The chain carries TRBV4-2 and TRBJ1-2; the match to TRBD1 covers 8 bases. The CDR3 sequence is 15 residues long. Germline loops: CDR1 LGHNA, CDR2 YNFKEQ. Trimming removed 1 base from V and 4 bases from J; junction bases left unmatched: 5. The CDR3 sequence: CASSQAGQAPYGYTF. The CDR3 DNA sequence: TGTGCCAGCAGCCAAGCGGGACAGGCCCCCTATGGCTACACCTTC.

This chain connects TRBV29-1 to TRBJ1-4; D possibly corresponds to TRBD1 (6 bases). There are 12 residues in the CDR3. Germline V lookup: CDR1 SQVTM, CDR2 ANQGSEA. V was pared by 6 bases and J by 5 bases, with 10 bases between. Written as DNA, the CDR3 is TGCAGCGTCGGACAGTTCAATGAAAAACTGTTTTTT. It codes for CSVGQFNEKLFF.

This chain connects TRBV6-5 to TRBJ1-1; TRBD1 aligns across 7 bases. The CDR3 loop spans 14 amino acids. Germline loops: CDR1 MNHEY, CDR2 SVGAGI. V lost 4 bases, J lost 0 bases, and 2 bases stayed unmatched. The CDR3 protein is CASSSQGMNTEAFF. Here the CDR3 DNA reads TGTGCCAGCAGTTCACAGGGGATGAACACTGAAGCTTTCTTT.

This clone was observed a handful of times. The chain is built from TRBV28 and TRBJ1-2, with unresolved D. The CDR3 sequence is 11 residues long. The germline gives CDR1 MDHEN, CDR2 SYDVKM. Between the trimmed V and J ends, which lost 6 bases and 6 bases, there was a span of 8 bases. In nucleotides, the CDR3 is TGTGCCAGCAGCGAGCCGGATGGCTACACCTTC. Translating it yields CASSEPDGYTF.

This clone was counted only a few times. The gene calls are TRBV14 and TRBJ2-7; 10 positions match TRBD1. The germline V gene encodes CDR1 SGHDN and CDR2 FVKESK. V shed 1 base, J shed 2 bases, and the junction held 2 bases outside the gene matches. The CDR3 loop spans 15 amino acids. The CDR3 coding sequence is TGTGCCAGCAGCCAAGTTGACAGGGGGCCCTACGAGCAGTACTTC. Residues: CASSQVDRGPYEQYF.

A few counts support this clone. The chain combines TRBV30 with TRBJ2-7; possible D gene TRBD1, 5 bases. Trimming pared 4 bases from V and 4 bases from J, leaving 8 bases between. Germline CDR1 is GTSNPN and CDR2 is SVGIG (reference sequence). The CDR3 covers 11 residues. The CDR3 coding sequence is TGTGCCTGGACAGGGCCGTACGAGCAGTACTTC. Translated: CAWTGPYEQYF.

The chain combines TRBV9 with TRBJ2-1, with 8 nucleotides matching TRBD2. Per germline, CDR1 SGDLS and CDR2 YYNGEE. The CDR3 totals 20 residues. The trim removed 0 bases at V and 0 bases at J, leaving 14 bases unmatched. CDR3 in amino acids: CASSVGMDTSGISSYNEQFF. The DNA of the CDR3 is TGTGCCAGCAGCGTAGGCATGGACACTAGCGGCATCAGCTCCTACAATGAGCAGTTCTTC.

This chain links TRBV4-1 with TRBJ2-2, with D tentatively TRBD2 (6 bases). Trimming shortened V by 4 bases and J by 6 bases, and 18 bases separated the two germline ends. Germline V CDR1 and CDR2: MGHRA, YSYEKL. CDR3 size: 16 residues. The CDR3 loop reads CASSPRRAGAAGELFF. CDR3 bases: TGCGCCAGCAGCCCCCGTAGAGCGGGCGCGGCCGGGGAGCTGTTTTTT.

About this clone itself: The junction departs from the called germline gene at one end, perhaps through a read error. The genes are TRBV4-1 and TRBJ2-5; 8 bases match TRBD2. The CDR3 has 14 residues. Germline assignment: CDR1 MGHRA and CDR2 YSYEKL. CDR3 sequence reads: CASGTGGPEETQYF. CDR3 nucleotides: TGTGCCAGCGGGACGGGAGGGCCCGAAGAGACCCAGTACTTC.

The V and J genes are TRBV27 and TRBJ2-7; TRBD1 matches at 7 bases. J gave up 4 bases and V 5 bases, and 11 bases lay outside the gene matches. The CDR3 runs to 15 residues. The germline V gene has CDR1 MNHEY and CDR2 SMNVEV (reference sequence). CDR3 sequence reads: CASSGHRGVRYEQYF. In DNA form, the CDR3 reads TGTGCCAGCAGTGGACACAGGGGTGTAAGGTACGAGCAGTACTTC.

This chain uses TRBV2 with TRBJ2-2; TRBD1 matches 7 bases. V lost 6 bases to trimming and J lost 3 bases; unmatched junction nucleotides: 7. Germline V gene data show CDR1 as SNHLY and CDR2 as FYNNEI. This CDR3 is built from 15 residues. The CDR3 DNA sequence: TGTGCCAGCAGCCGAAGGGGGCCCTACACCGGGGAGCTGTTTTTT. Translated: CASSRRGPYTGELFF.